Listed here are 5 T cell receptor beta chains from one sample, sequenced in a study of cytomegalovirus exposure and HLA in healthy donors. Use of 60 Vbeta and 13 Jbeta primers characterized the PCR. Produced via immunoSEQ multiplex PCR; TCRdb's table is partial and in-frame only. Of roughly 93,000 clones in the sample, approximately 79% were seen once. The sequenced sample consisted of PBMCs. All receptors derive from a male donor in good health and CMV-seronegative.

The rearrangement uses TRBV29-1 and TRBJ1-2; no clear D gene. Germline V CDR1 and CDR2: SQVTM, ANQGSEA. Trimming pared 4 bases from V and 0 bases from J, leaving 9 bases between. The CDR3 length is 13 residues. The CDR3 DNA follows: TGCAGCGTTGTGGCAGGCACTAACTATGGCTACACCTTC. Protein sequence: CSVVAGTNYGYTF.

V is TRBV4-1 and J is TRBJ1-2; D call uncertain. Trimming took 0 bases from V and 3 from J, leaving 11 bases between them. Germline V gene data show CDR1 as MGHRA and CDR2 as YSYEKL. This CDR3 contains 15 residues. The CDR3 spells CASSQEPGKDYGYTF. CDR3 DNA: TGCGCCAGCAGCCAAGAACCGGGAAAAGACTATGGCTACACCTTC.

This clone showed up just a few times. The rearrangement links TRBV28 to TRBJ1-1, with D perhaps TRBD1 (6 bases). Trimming took 1 base from V and 9 from J, leaving 15 bases between them. Germline assignment: CDR1 MDHEN and CDR2 SYDVKM. The CDR3 length is 14 residues. The CDR3: CASSLYTGGLKAFF. The CDR3 bases are TGTGCCAGCAGTTTATACACGGGGGGCCTCAAAGCTTTCTTT.

The chain has TRBV5-6 and TRBJ1-2, with D perhaps TRBD1 (6 bases). This CDR3 has 14 amino acids. Trimming shortened V by 2 bases and J by 4 bases, and 12 bases separated the two germline ends. In germline, CDR1 is SGHDT, CDR2 YYEEEE. The CDR3 DNA sequence: TGTGCCAGCAGCTTTTTGGGGGCGGTCTATGGCTACACCTTC. Translation: CASSFLGAVYGYTF.

The chain is built from TRBV5-3 and TRBJ1-2; 9 nucleotides line up with TRBD1. TRBV5-3 is identified as an open reading frame with a role that is uncertain. The CDR3 has 15 residues. The V gene end was trimmed by 5 bases and the J gene end by 5 bases; junction bases not matched to a gene: 10. The CDR3 here is CARRLGDRANYGYTF. The DNA for the CDR3 is TGTGCCAGAAGACTTGGGGACAGGGCGAATTATGGCTACACCTTC.